Below are 30 T cell receptor beta chains sequenced from a single sample in a study of blood T cell repertoires in COVID-19. This table comes from immunoSEQ multiplex PCR, and its TCRdb copy is limited to in-frame clones, with some not included. Of approximately 330,000 clones listed, 80% to 90% are singletons. The sample consisted of peripheral blood. The receptor set was obtained from a man aged 25 to 40 with COVID-19, enrolled during active disease.

The chain links TRBV30 to TRBJ2-7; possibly TRBD1 for D (7 bases). The CDR3 extends over 15 amino acids. Germline V CDR1 and CDR2: GTSNPN, SVGIG (reference sequence). V lost 3 bases to trimming and J lost 3 bases, with 18 bases between them. The CDR3 sequence is CAWRLRGEGSYEQYF. CDR3 bases: TGTGCCTGGAGGCTCAGGGGGGAAGGGAGCTACGAGCAGTACTTC.

V and J are TRBV6-2 or TRBV6-3 and TRBJ1-6; 9 bases agree with TRBD1. The CDR3 loop spans 17 amino acids. The germline V gene has CDR1 MNHEY and CDR2 SVGEGT. J lost 9 bases, V lost 3 bases, and 12 bases had no gene match. Here the CDR3 reads CASSYSQTGGVSSPLHF. The CDR3 nucleotides read TGTGCCAGCAGTTATTCCCAGACAGGGGGTGTTAGTTCACCCCTCCACTTT.

The chain links TRBV7-9 to TRBJ1-3; D unresolved. CDR1 is SEHNR and CDR2 is FQNEAQ in the germline V gene (reference sequence). V gave up 2 bases and J gave up 2 bases, with 7 bases separating them. This CDR3 region has 14 residues. CDR3 residues: CASSLISAGNTIYF. The DNA for the CDR3 is TGTGCCAGCAGCTTAATCTCGGCTGGAAACACCATATATTTT. Full variable domain (remainder filled in from reference TRBV7-9 and TRBJ1-3): DTGVSQNPRHKITKRGQNVTFRCDPISEHNRLYWYRQTLGQGPEFLTYFQNEAQLEKSRLLSDRFSAERPKGSFSTLEIQRTEQGDSAMYLCASSLISAGNTIYFGEGSWLTVV.

The V and J genes are TRBV11-3 and TRBJ2-5, with unresolved D. Looked up from germline, CDR1 is SGHNT and CDR2 is YENEEA. Between the trimmed V and J ends, which lost 4 bases and 9 bases, there was a span of 9 bases. The CDR3 has 11 amino acids. The CDR3 sequence is CASSSLRAQYF. The DNA of the CDR3 is TGTGCCAGCAGCTCCCTGCGCGCCCAGTACTTC.

V gene TRBV28 combines with J gene TRBJ1-2; TRBD1 matches at 8 bases. V was clipped by 5 bases and J by 0 bases; unmatched bases: 5. The CDR3 is 15 amino acids. Germline values: CDR1 MDHEN, CDR2 SYDVKM. This CDR3 is CASSPGQGPNYGYTF. The CDR3 bases are TGTGCCAGCAGTCCCGGACAGGGCCCTAACTATGGCTACACCTTC.

The gene calls are TRBV4-2 and TRBJ1-3, with 7 bases that match TRBD1. The V segment lost 2 bases and the J segment 2 bases; nucleotides outside the gene matches: 3. Germline values: CDR1 LGHNA, CDR2 YNFKEQ. This CDR3 is 15 amino acids long. CDR3 DNA: TGTGCCAGCAGCCAACCCGGGACAGCTGGAAACACCATATATTTT. Translated, it gives CASSQPGTAGNTIYF.

The J gene is TRBJ2-5, the V gene TRBV7-3; 8 nucleotides agree with TRBD2. Losses at the gene ends were 4 bases for V and 1 base for J; bases not matched to a gene: 17. Germline CDR1 reads SGHTA; CDR2 reads FQGTGA. This CDR3 spans 19 amino acids. CDR3 amino acids: CASSYARRTSGVLQETQYF. CDR3 DNA sequence: TGTGCCAGCAGCTACGCCCGAAGAACTAGCGGAGTCCTCCAAGAGACCCAGTACTTC.

This chain connects TRBV19 to TRBJ2-7; 9 nucleotides match TRBD1. Germline CDR1 and CDR2: LNHDA and SQIVND (reference sequence). V was clipped by 5 bases and J by 3 bases; unmatched bases: 8. The CDR3 is made up of 15 amino acids. CDR3 sequence: CASSPRTGALYEQYF. The CDR3 DNA is TGTGCCAGTAGTCCGAGGACAGGGGCTCTCTACGAGCAGTACTTC.

This chain uses TRBV6-5 with TRBJ2-7, with 7 positions matching TRBD2. V lost 7 bases to trimming and J lost 1 base; unmatched junction nucleotides: 7. Germline CDR1 and CDR2: MNHEY and SVGAGI. CDR3 length: 14 amino acids. The CDR3: CASKNSGLSYEQYF. The CDR3 DNA sequence: TGTGCCAGCAAGAATAGCGGGCTTTCCTACGAGCAGTACTTC.

The rearrangement links TRBV11-3 to TRBJ2-4; possibly TRBD1 for D (6 bases). V dropped 4 bases and J dropped 0 bases, with 19 bases sitting between them. The CDR3 is 18 amino acids. Germline CDR1 reads SGHNT; CDR2 reads YENEEA. CDR3 amino acids: CASSSGHPRLLAKNIQYF. The CDR3 nucleotides read TGTGCCAGCAGCTCGGGACACCCGAGGCTACTAGCCAAAAACATTCAGTACTTC.

This clone was observed a few times. V is TRBV20-1 and J is TRBJ2-1; TRBD2 agrees at 8 bases. The CDR3 totals 16 residues. After removal of 3 bases from V and 7 bases from J, the junction contained 14 bases not matched to a gene. Germline V gene data show CDR1 as DFQATT and CDR2 as SNEGSKA (reference sequence). The CDR3 region is CSASAYLAGRRNEQFF. CDR3 bases: TGCAGTGCTAGTGCCTACCTAGCGGGTCGACGGAATGAGCAGTTCTTC.

The V and J genes are TRBV7-2 and TRBJ2-1; 9 bases fit TRBD2. The CDR3 sequence is 15 residues long. Germline V lookup: CDR1 SGHTA, CDR2 FQGNSA. V lost 2 bases to trimming and J lost 8 bases; unmatched junction nucleotides: 7. Here the CDR3 DNA reads TGTGCCAGCAGCTTATTAGCGGGAGCTGATTATGAGCAGTTCTTC. Translating it yields CASSLLAGADYEQFF.

This sequence joins TRBV5-1 and TRBJ2-1; TRBD2 is a possible D gene (6 bases). In germline, CDR1 is SGHRS, CDR2 YFSETQ. The CDR3 contains 15 residues. Between the trimmed V and J ends, which lost 0 bases and 3 bases, there was a span of 10 bases. The CDR3 loop reads CASSLDGAGYNEQFF. The CDR3 DNA reads as TGCGCCAGCAGCTTGGATGGAGCGGGCTACAATGAGCAGTTCTTC.

This chain uses TRBV19 with TRBJ1-1; D may be TRBD1 (6 bases). CDR3 length: 14 amino acids. The V end was cut by 7 bases, the J end by 4 bases, with 16 bases between. CDR1 is LNHDA, CDR2 SQIVND, per germline (reference sequence). The CDR3 nucleotides read TGTGCCAGTAATACAGGGTTTTGGGGCACTGAAGCTTTCTTT. Translating it yields CASNTGFWGTEAFF.

J is TRBJ2-3 and V is TRBV30; D is undetermined. V was clipped by 0 bases and J by 5 bases, with 12 bases between them. The CDR3 loop spans 14 amino acids. From germline, CDR1 is GTSNPN and CDR2 SVGIG (reference sequence). The CDR3 nucleotides are TGTGCCTGGAGTGTAAGTGGTCGCGGAGATACGCAGTATTTT. Protein sequence: CAWSVSGRGDTQYF.

The rearrangement uses TRBV27 and TRBJ1-1; the D is unclear. The CDR3 runs 14 residues. Trimming took 4 bases from V and 11 from J, leaving 20 bases between them. Germline values: CDR1 MNHEY, CDR2 SMNVEV (reference sequence). The CDR3 sequence: CASSSAGNLLRAFF. Written as DNA, the CDR3 is TGTGCCAGCAGTTCAGCCGGGAATCTCCTGAGGGCTTTCTTT.

This clone was counted between two and nine times. The gene calls are TRBV18 and TRBJ1-6, with 9 bases that match TRBD1. V dropped 2 bases and J dropped 9; count of bases not matched to a gene: 17. Germline V lookup: CDR1 KGHSH, CDR2 LQKENI. CDR3 length: 19 residues. In DNA, the CDR3 is TGTGCCAGCTCACCAATTGTCACCTTGGGACAGGGCGGTCGTTCACCCCTCCACTTT. Translation gives CASSPIVTLGQGGRSPLHF.

The chain joins TRBV7-2 to TRBJ1-2, with 7 bases identical to TRBD1. V gave up 3 bases and J gave up 7 bases; unmatched junction bases: 17. The CDR3 sequence is 17 residues long. Looked up from germline, CDR1 is SGHTA and CDR2 is FQGNSA. Written as DNA, the CDR3 is TGTGCCAGCAGCTTTAGTGGGACAGCCTTCTTCAAAGGTGGCTACACCTTC. Amino acid sequence: CASSFSGTAFFKGGYTF.

V usage is TRBV6-2 or TRBV6-3 and J usage is TRBJ1-6, with 7 positions matching TRBD1. The germline V gene encodes CDR1 MNHEY and CDR2 SVGEGT. The CDR3 consists of 14 residues. V lost 6 bases and J lost 6; bases outside the gene matches: 5. CDR3 DNA: TGTGCCAGCAGCGACGGGACAGTTAATTCACCCCTCCACTTT. It encodes CASSDGTVNSPLHF.

The chain recombines TRBV13 with TRBJ2-7; D might be TRBD2 (5 bases). This CDR3 comprises 14 residues. V was cut by 1 base and J by 2 bases, with 9 bases left in between. CDR1 and CDR2 (germline): PRHDT, FYEKMQ (reference sequence). In nucleotides, the CDR3 is TGTGCCAGCAGCTTAGAAGGGAGTCCCTACGAGCAGTACTTC. This codes for CASSLEGSPYEQYF.

The CDR3 DNA reads TGTGCCAGCAGTGGACAGGGAATTGGCTATGGCTACACCTTC. It encodes CASSGQGIGYGYTF. This chain links TRBV2 with TRBJ1-2, with 7 positions matching TRBD1. CDR1 is SNHLY and CDR2 is FYNNEI in the germline V gene. The trim removed 4 bases at V and 4 bases at J, leaving 6 bases unmatched. The CDR3 has 14 amino acids.

The chain uses TRBV3-1 (or the pseudogene TRBV3-2) and TRBJ2-5; perhaps TRBD1 as D (7 bases). Trimming pared 7 bases from V and 7 bases from J, leaving 19 bases between. The CDR3 runs 14 residues. The germline V gene encodes CDR1 LGHDT and CDR2 YNNKEL (reference sequence). As DNA, the CDR3 is TGTGCCAGCACTCCGGGACATCAGGGGGGGACCCAGTACTTC. Protein product: CASTPGHQGGTQYF.

This chain joins TRBV18 and TRBJ2-7; maybe TRBD2 (5 bases). The germline gives CDR1 KGHSH, CDR2 LQKENI. This CDR3 has 14 residues. V shed 0 bases and J shed 4 bases, with 10 bases lying between them. The CDR3 DNA sequence: TGTGCCAGCTCACCACCGGCCGGGAAGTACGAGCAGTACTTC. Amino acids: CASSPPAGKYEQYF.

The V call is TRBV12-5, the J call TRBJ2-7; tentatively, D is TRBD2 (6 bases). The ends were cut back, 7 bases at V and 3 bases at J, with 13 bases in the middle. CDR1 is LGHNT, CDR2 FRNRAP, per germline. The CDR3 loop spans 13 amino acids. CDR3 bases: TGTGCTAGTGCCAGAGGAGGGGACTACGAGCAGTACTTC. Its translation: CASARGGDYEQYF. The full variable domain, its missing parts supplied by reference TRBV12-5 and TRBJ2-7, is DARVTQTPRHKVTEMGQEVTMRCQPILGHNTVFWYRQTMMQGLELLAYFRNRAPLDDSGMPKDRFSAEMPDATLATLKIQPSEPRDSAVYFCASARGGDYEQYFGPGTRLTVT.

The J gene is TRBJ2-6, the V gene TRBV28, with D possibly TRBD2 on 5 matching bases. Germline CDR1 is MDHEN and CDR2 is SYDVKM. Trimming stripped 3 bases from V and 2 bases from J, with 5 bases between. This CDR3 comprises 14 residues. The CDR3 here is CASSLGAGANVLTF. DNA of the CDR3: TGTGCCAGCAGTTTGGGAGCTGGGGCCAACGTCCTGACTTTC.

The J gene is TRBJ2-3, the V gene TRBV9; D is unresolved. Trimming left V 0 bases short and J 3 bases short, with 11 bases between. Germline values: CDR1 SGDLS, CDR2 YYNGEE. The CDR3 extends over 15 amino acids. In DNA form, the CDR3 reads TGTGCCAGCAGCGTAGCCCCCACGGTTACAGATACGCAGTATTTT. This codes for CASSVAPTVTDTQYF.

V gene TRBV3-1 (or the pseudogene TRBV3-2) combines with J gene TRBJ2-7, with 9 bases fitting TRBD1. The germline CDR1 and CDR2 sequences are LGHDT and YNNKEL (reference sequence). Trimming removed 2 bases from V and 7 bases from J; junction bases left unmatched: 6. The CDR3 is made up of 14 amino acids. The CDR3 nucleotides are TGTGCCAGCAGCCAACCACAGGGGGCCGCGGAGCAGTACTTC. It codes for CASSQPQGAAEQYF.

This chain joins TRBV24-1 and TRBJ1-5, with D unclear. The V gene lost 9 bases and the J gene lost 3 bases, with 14 bases spanning the gap. From germline, CDR1 is KGHDR and CDR2 SFDVKD. The CDR3 covers 14 residues. The CDR3 loop is CATRKDGNNQPQHF. For the CDR3, the DNA is TGTGCCACCCGTAAGGACGGGAACAATCAGCCCCAGCATTTT.

The chain recombines TRBV19 with TRBJ2-7, with 8 bases that match TRBD2. The CDR3 length is 16 residues. The junction had 11 bases not matched to a gene; V was cut back by 5 bases and J by 2 bases. Germline-derived CDR1 and CDR2 are LNHDA and SQIVND (reference sequence). The CDR3 coding sequence is TGTGCCAGTAGTCCCTGGGGTAGCGGGGTGACCTACGAGCAGTACTTC. This codes for CASSPWGSGVTYEQYF.

This chain joins TRBV14 and TRBJ1-2; 12 nucleotides match TRBD1. Germline assignment: CDR1 SGHDN and CDR2 FVKESK. V was clipped by 2 bases and J by 3 bases; unmatched bases: 13. The CDR3 is made up of 19 amino acids. CDR3 nucleotides: TGTGCCAGCAGCCAACCAAACCGGGACAGGGGGCTTCCGGACTATGGCTACACCTTC. Its protein is CASSQPNRDRGLPDYGYTF.